The 8 T cell receptor beta chains below come from one sample, sequenced in a study of shared clonotypes between healthy human individuals. Clones were sequenced by immunoSEQ multiplex PCR, and TCRdb holds only the in-frame ones, with some missing. Of about 1.1 million clones listed, 70% to 85% are singletons. The sample consisted of memory CD4+ T cells from PBMCs. Subset described: CD45RA-negative fraction. These TCRs come from a man between 18 and 29 years old in good health. Some clones in this sample may be carry-over from other donors' samples.

The chain employs TRBV7-9 and TRBJ1-2; maybe TRBD1 (6 bases). This CDR3 contains 15 residues. Per germline, CDR1 SEHNR and CDR2 FQNEAQ (reference sequence). V dropped 3 bases and J dropped 0 bases, with 11 bases sitting between them. CDR3 DNA sequence: TGTGCCAGCAGCTTCGCAGCAGGGGCTAACTATGGCTACACCTTC. This encodes CASSFAAGANYGYTF.

The chain couples TRBV11-2 to TRBJ2-2; TRBD1 aligns across 7 bases. Germline CDR1 reads SGHAT; CDR2 reads FQNNGV. There are 16 residues in the CDR3. Germline trimming cut 4 bases from V and 6 bases from J; bases unmatched to any gene: 11. CDR3 coding DNA: TGTGCCAGCAGCTACGGATCGACAGGGTATCCCGGGGAGCTGTTTTTT. This sequence encodes CASSYGSTGYPGELFF.

On this clone: Other DNA sequences from this sample encode an identical CDR3 as well. The genes are TRBV5-1 and TRBJ2-3, with TRBD2 matching over 8 bases. V trimming: 1 base; J trimming: 3 bases; junction bases outside the gene matches: 4. The CDR3 runs 15 residues. Germline V lookup: CDR1 SGHRS, CDR2 YFSETQ. The DNA for the CDR3 is TGCGCCAGCAGCTTGAGGGCTAGCGGGACAGATACGCAGTATTTT. Protein product: CASSLRASGTDTQYF.

This clone was detected a few times. V is TRBV23-1 and J is TRBJ2-2; D may correspond to TRBD1 or TRBD2 (5 bases each). TRBV23-1 qualifies as an ORF whose function is uncertain. The CDR3 has 17 residues. Between the trimmed V and J ends, which lost 4 bases and 0 bases, there was a span of 15 bases. This CDR3 reads CASSLKRDGSNTGELFF. DNA for the CDR3: TGCGCCAGCAGTCTAAAAAGGGACGGATCGAACACCGGGGAGCTGTTTTTT.

This rearrangement joins TRBV28 to TRBJ2-7; D ambiguous. The CDR3 runs 15 residues. V shed 4 bases and J shed 2 bases, with 15 bases lying between them. The germline V gene encodes CDR1 MDHEN and CDR2 SYDVKM. For the CDR3, the DNA is TGTGCCAGCAGTTCCGGAGCCCCAACCCCCTACGAGCAGTACTTC. Protein product: CASSSGAPTPYEQYF.

The chain is built from TRBV28 and TRBJ2-2; D is possibly TRBD2 (6 bases). This CDR3 has 15 residues. Germline V lookup: CDR1 MDHEN, CDR2 SYDVKM. V was shortened by 6 bases and J by 0 bases, with 11 bases between the two germline ends. The CDR3 DNA follows: TGTGCCAGCAGGCTCGGAGGGTCGAACACCGGGGAGCTGTTTTTT. It encodes CASRLGGSNTGELFF. Full variable domain (missing parts from reference TRBV28 and TRBJ2-2): DVKVTQSSRYLVKRTGEKVFLECVQDMDHENMFWYRQDPGLGLRLIYFSYDVKMKEKGDIPEGYSVSREKKERFSLILESASTNQTSMYLCASRLGGSNTGELFFGEGSRLTVL.

The chain uses TRBV4-1 and TRBJ1-4; TRBD1 aligns across 7 bases. Germline V gene lookup returns CDR1 MGHRA and CDR2 YSYEKL. The CDR3 consists of 16 residues. With V trimmed by 5 bases and J by 0 bases, 6 bases remained unmatched. The CDR3 sequence: CASSIRDRTTNEKLFF. The CDR3 DNA sequence: TGCGCCAGCAGCATCCGGGACAGAACAACTAATGAAAAACTGTTTTTT.

The CDR3 reads CASSYGHSGANVLTF. Written as DNA, the CDR3 is TGCGCCAGCAGCTACGGTCACTCTGGGGCCAACGTCCTGACTTTC. This chain joins TRBV5-1 and TRBJ2-6; D call uncertain. Germline CDR1 is SGHRS and CDR2 is YFSETQ. CDR3 length equals 15 residues. With 3 bases removed from V and 0 bases from J, the gap between germline ends came to 7 bases.